This T cell receptor (beta chain) is drawn from a study of post-analysis software for immune sequencing data. On the study more broadly: Disease trajectories encompassed relapsing-remitting, secondary progressive and progressive-relapsing multiple sclerosis. Study observations and caveats: F measure grouped same-batch samples tightly together. Comparison with controls showed significantly lower normalized Chao1 diversity in multiple sclerosis patients. Controls showed lower frequencies than patients for several TRBV segments, and TRBV5-6, TRBV5-1 and TRBV20-1 were among these.

The V end was cut by 2 bases, the J end by 2 bases, with 7 bases between. Germline CDR1 SGHTA, CDR2 FQGNSA. The CDR3 contains 14 residues. Unique molecular identifiers tagged the TCR beta cDNA libraries. Each sample of about 0.95 to 11 million input T cells yielded 500,000 or so cDNA molecules, so each molecule approximated one T cell. TCRdb re-derived calls from the PCR reads in MiXCR, one entry per CDR3 protein. Found here are about 770,000 distinct CDR3 sequences, about half of them singletons; the top ten hold roughly 5%. Of note for this clonotype: What it binds is unknown.

Material: blood. The receptor was derived from a girl under 18 with multiple sclerosis. The chain has TRBV7-2 and TRBJ2-1; D gene ambiguous. The CDR3 protein is CTSSLSKTYNEQFF. The CDR3 DNA reads TGTACCAGCAGCTTATCGAAAACCTACAATGAGCAGTTCTTC.